What follows are 16 T cell receptor beta chains derived from one specimen sequenced in a study of blood T cell repertoires in COVID-19. Sequencing was performed with immunoSEQ multiplex PCR; in TCRdb, only in-frame clones are kept and a portion is missing. This table holds more than 350,000 clones, around nine tenths found once. Sequencing was performed on PBMCs or T cells enriched from blood (not recorded which). The origin of the receptors is a woman aged 18-35 years who had been exposed to COVID-19.

The genes are TRBV28 and TRBJ1-6, with D possibly matching TRBD1 (5 bases). The CDR3 totals 15 residues. The V end was cut by 6 bases, the J end by 7 bases, with 16 bases between. Germline CDR1 and CDR2: MDHEN and SYDVKM. The CDR3, as DNA: TGTGCCAGCAGGGAAGACAGTTCCAGAAATTCACCCCTCCACTTT. Its protein product is CASREDSSRNSPLHF.

This clone was detected once. This chain links TRBV4-1 with TRBJ2-7; no reliable D call. From germline, CDR1 is MGHRA and CDR2 YSYEKL. Trimming pared 2 bases from V and 5 bases from J, leaving 10 bases between. The CDR3 is made up of 13 amino acids. CDR3 loop: CASSQPTANEQYF. CDR3 sequence (DNA): TGCGCCAGCAGCCAACCAACAGCAAACGAGCAGTACTTC.

Written as DNA, the CDR3 is TGTGCCAGCAGTCCCAGGACAGGGGCCTACAATGAGCAGTTCTTC. This encodes CASSPRTGAYNEQFF. The J gene is TRBJ2-1, the V gene TRBV28, with 9 bases that match TRBD1. The CDR3 is 15 amino acids. In germline, CDR1 is MDHEN, CDR2 SYDVKM. V trimming: 5 bases; J trimming: 2 bases; junction bases outside the gene matches: 4. Drawing the rest from reference TRBV28 and TRBJ2-1, the complete variable domain is DVKVTQSSRYLVKRTGEKVFLECVQDMDHENMFWYRQDPGLGLRLIYFSYDVKMKEKGDIPEGYSVSREKKERFSLILESASTNQTSMYLCASSPRTGAYNEQFFGPGTRLTVL.

This rearrangement joins TRBV30 to TRBJ2-1; 11 bases map to TRBD2. CDR3 length equals 15 residues. The germline CDR1 and CDR2 sequences are GTSNPN and SVGIG (reference sequence). V lost 2 bases and J lost 7; bases outside the gene matches: 7. CDR3 bases: TGTGCCTGGAGTCCCATAGCGGGGGGGCGGAATGAGCAGTTCTTC. This encodes CAWSPIAGGRNEQFF.

This rearrangement joins TRBV19 to TRBJ1-1; maybe TRBD1 (5 bases). The CDR3 is 12 residues long. CDR1 LNHDA and CDR2 SQIVND come from the germline V gene (reference sequence). Trimming took 6 bases from V and 7 from J, leaving 12 bases between them. The CDR3 DNA reads TGTGCCAGTAGCCCTCGCCAGGGTGAAGCTTTCTTT. This sequence encodes CASSPRQGEAFF.

The gene calls are TRBV4-1 and TRBJ2-7; 8 bases align to TRBD1. V gave up 1 base and J gave up 2 bases; unmatched junction bases: 7. The germline gives CDR1 MGHRA, CDR2 YSYEKL. The CDR3 extends over 16 amino acids. The chain's CDR3 is CASSQVPGRGPYEQYF. For the CDR3, the DNA is TGCGCCAGCAGCCAAGTGCCGGGCAGGGGGCCCTACGAGCAGTACTTC.

This clone has a handful of counts. Other DNA variants within this sample encode the same CDR3. V and J are TRBV28 and TRBJ2-7; 11 bases align to TRBD1. The CDR3 sequence is 14 residues long. The trim removed 2 bases at V and 4 bases at J, leaving 1 base unmatched. The germline V gene encodes CDR1 MDHEN and CDR2 SYDVKM. The CDR3: CASSLGTGGYEQYF. The CDR3 DNA is TGTGCCAGCAGTTTAGGGACAGGGGGATACGAGCAGTACTTC.

The chain joins TRBV10-3 to TRBJ1-2, with 10 bases lining up with TRBD1. Trimming cost V 6 bases and J 4 bases; bases outside gene matches: 2. CDR1 is ENHRY, CDR2 SYGVKD, per germline. The CDR3 has 13 amino acids. The CDR3 reads CAIRGQGGYGYTF. The CDR3 region has the DNA TGTGCCATCAGAGGACAGGGGGGCTATGGCTACACCTTC.

The chain recombines TRBV12-5 with TRBJ2-2, with TRBD2 matching 7 bases. J lost 7 bases, V lost 3 bases, and 5 bases had no gene match. The CDR3 is 14 residues long. Germline CDR1 is LGHNT and CDR2 is FRNRAP. CDR3 bases: TGTGCTAGTGGTTTAGGACTAGTTAACGGGGAGCTGTTTTTT. Protein: CASGLGLVNGELFF.

The gene calls are TRBV5-3 and TRBJ1-1; 7 bases line up with TRBD1. TRBV5-3 counts as an open reading frame of uncertain function. The ends lost 4 bases at V and 5 bases at J; junction bases unmatched: 8. CDR3 size: 14 residues. The chain's CDR3 is CARSVDRVGTEAFF. DNA of the CDR3: TGTGCCAGAAGCGTCGACAGGGTGGGGACTGAAGCTTTCTTT.

The chain carries TRBV19 and TRBJ1-5, with D uncertain. Germline V gives CDR1 LNHDA, CDR2 SQIVND (reference sequence). This CDR3 has 12 amino acids. The germline V and J ends were trimmed by 3 bases and 12 bases, with 12 bases remaining between them. The CDR3 region has the DNA TGTGCCAGTAGTATTAGCCCGATGGGCCAGCATTTT. It is translated as CASSISPMGQHF.

Only a few counts were recorded for this clone. This chain uses TRBV7-2 with TRBJ2-7, with TRBD1 identical over 7 bases. The germline V gene has CDR1 SGHTA and CDR2 FQGNSA. Trimming at V came to 1 base and at J to 0 bases, leaving 3 bases not matched to a gene. The length of the CDR3 is 15 residues. The CDR3 sequence is CASSLEGTDSYEQYF. The CDR3 DNA sequence: TGTGCCAGCAGCTTAGAGGGGACAGACTCCTACGAGCAGTACTTC.

CDR3 region: CASSLLVTRNEQFF. Written as DNA, the CDR3 is TGTGCCAGCAGCCTCTTAGTAACGCGGAATGAGCAGTTCTTC. This rearrangement joins TRBV27 to TRBJ2-1; D ambiguous. Germline V gives CDR1 MNHEY, CDR2 SMNVEV (reference sequence). This CDR3 comprises 14 residues. Trimming pared 6 bases from V and 7 bases from J, leaving 16 bases between.

The chain recombines TRBV6-5 with TRBJ2-1; 9 bases line up with TRBD2. This CDR3 has 13 amino acids. J was trimmed by 8 bases and V by 7 bases; bases with no gene match: 6. The germline CDR1 and CDR2 sequences are MNHEY and SVGAGI. CDR3 DNA: TGTGCCAGCACAGCGGGAGGAGGCGATGAGCAGTTCTTC. This codes for CASTAGGGDEQFF.

This chain joins TRBV27 and TRBJ2-1; TRBD2 might be the D (5 bases). V lost 1 base to trimming and J lost 6 bases, with 22 bases between them. The CDR3 runs 18 residues. Per the germline V gene, CDR1 is MNHEY and CDR2 is SMNVEV (reference sequence). The CDR3: CASSLWESLPGSLNEQFF. DNA for the CDR3: TGTGCCAGCAGTTTATGGGAGTCACTCCCGGGTTCGCTCAATGAGCAGTTCTTC.

This clone was seen a handful of times. The J gene is TRBJ2-7, the V gene TRBV5-6; TRBD1 might be the D (6 bases). Looked up from germline, CDR1 is SGHDT and CDR2 is YYEEEE. Trimming took off 0 bases at V and 6 bases at J, with 22 bases between the two ends. The CDR3 has 17 amino acids. In DNA form, the CDR3 reads TGTGCCAGCAGCTTGGGCCCCCCCGGCTCAGCGGACAGCGAGCAGTACTTC. This gives the protein CASSLGPPGSADSEQYF.